This T cell receptor beta chain was recorded in a study of shared clonotypes between healthy human individuals. About the study: The cohort had two women and a few men, ages 18 to 49.

Healthy and HIV-negative, the adult donors had no recent acute infections or vaccinations. For unsorted samples, genomic DNA was extracted from tens of millions of PBMCs. Germline CDR1 and CDR2: MDHEN and SYDVKM. The CDR3 spans 14 residues. The ends lost 7 bases at V and 3 bases at J; junction bases unmatched: 9. Every subset's genomic DNA went evenly onto several immunoSEQ plates. Profiling relied on immunoSEQ multiplex PCR, and the TCRdb table lists in-frame clones only, not all of them. Among approximately 500,000 clones listed, around 79% were seen once. Sequencing was performed on PBMCs. This chain uses TRBV28 with TRBJ2-7; 7 bases are shared with TRBD2. This clonotype originated in a woman aged 40 to 50 in good health. Some clones in this sample may be carry-over from other donors' samples. The CDR3 nucleotides read TGTGCCAGCATGGGGCTAGCGGATATCTACGAGCAGTACTTC. Translation gives CASMGLADIYEQYF.